The present TCR beta chain was sequenced within a study of T cell responses to AZD1222 COVID-19 vaccine. Study-level background: Second-dose recipients at about 4 or about 12 weeks were treated as one pooled group.

This clone was seen just once. Its antigen is not known. The method was immunoSEQ multiplex PCR; TCRdb's version includes in-frame clones alone and lacks a portion of them. The sample yields approximately 160,000 clones, about 92% seen once. This CDR3 has 12 residues. V was trimmed by 1 base and J by 7 bases, leaving 6 bases between them. Study-level points and caveats: No day 14 peak samples; only post-peak repertoires were characterized.

The source material was peripheral blood, sampled on day 0 of AZD1222 vaccination. This sequence originates from an adult in good health. The V and J genes are TRBV12-3 or TRBV12-4 and TRBJ2-3; D is unclear. The CDR3 loop reads CASSLGVYTQYF. The CDR3 region has the DNA TGTGCCAGCAGTTTAGGGGTCTATACGCAGTATTTT.